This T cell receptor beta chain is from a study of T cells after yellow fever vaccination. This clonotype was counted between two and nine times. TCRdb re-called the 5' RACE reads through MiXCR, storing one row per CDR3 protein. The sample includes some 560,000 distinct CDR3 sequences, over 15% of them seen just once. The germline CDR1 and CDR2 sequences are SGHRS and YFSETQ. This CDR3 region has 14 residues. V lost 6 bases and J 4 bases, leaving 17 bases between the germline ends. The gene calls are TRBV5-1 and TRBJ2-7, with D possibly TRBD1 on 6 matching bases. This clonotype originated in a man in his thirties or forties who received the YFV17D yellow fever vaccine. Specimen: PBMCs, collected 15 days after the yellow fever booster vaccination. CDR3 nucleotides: TGCGCCAGCAACCTCGGAGGCGGACAGTACGAGCAGTACTTC. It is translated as CASNLGGGQYEQYF. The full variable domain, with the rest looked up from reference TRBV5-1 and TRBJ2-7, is KAGVTQTPRYLIKTRGQQVTLSCSPISGHRSVSWYQQTPGQGLQFLFEYFSETQRNKGNFPGRFSGRQFSNSRSEMNVSTLELGDSALYLCASNLGGGQYEQYFGPGTRLTVT.